This is a list of T cell receptor beta chains from one sample in a study of vaccination effects on CD4 cells after COVID-19. These receptors have no identified antigens. Some clones are missing from TCRdb's copy, which holds only in-frame ones; the method was immunoSEQ multiplex PCR. This sample has more than 15,000 clones; about 74% occur once, and the top ten carry roughly 19%. The sample was CD4+ T cells from PBMCs cultured with SARS-CoV-2 spike peptides, taken after COVID-19 vaccination. Receptors originate from a human donor who had a prior SARS-CoV-2 infection. Both conserved end residues are part of each CDR3. The D gene is left open where the match is weak. Rows give clone size only sometimes, using once, few, many, or a class for an expanded clone.

J	size	D	V	CDR3	DNA
TRBJ2-1	.	.	TRBV24-1	CATSATGREQFF	TGTGCCACCAGTGCTACGGGAAGGGAGCAGTTCTTC
TRBJ2-7	.	TRBD1	TRBV4-2	CASSQGPGQSTWEQYF	TGTGCCAGCAGCCAAGGCCCGGGACAGAGTACGTGGGAGCAGTACTTC
TRBJ2-4	.	.	TRBV12-3/TRBV12-4	CASGQGNIQYF	TGTGCCAGCGGCCAGGGGAACATTCAGTACTTC
TRBJ1-4	once	.	TRBV19	CASSGNRNEKLFF	TGTGCCAGTAGCGGAAATCGTAATGAAAAACTGTTTTTT
TRBJ1-1	.	TRBD1	TRBV2	CASSGSYRTGEAFF	TGTGCCAGCAGTGGGTCATACAGGACAGGGGAAGCTTTCTTT
TRBJ2-7	.	.	TRBV18	CASSPYGGLYEQYF	TGTGCCAGCTCACCATACGGGGGGCTCTACGAGCAGTACTTC
TRBJ1-1	.	.	TRBV5-1	CASSLQGTEAFF	TGCGCCAGCAGCTTGCAAGGTACTGAAGCTTTCTTT
TRBJ2-1	few	.	TRBV7-9	CASSYSSRGTEQFF	TGTGCCAGCAGCTACTCTTCGAGGGGCACTGAGCAGTTCTTC
TRBJ2-5	.	.	TRBV10-3	CAISESNLGYQETQYF	TGTGCCATCAGTGAGTCGAATTTAGGGTACCAAGAGACCCAGTACTTC
TRBJ2-4	.	.	TRBV14	CASSQGLAKNIQYF	TGTGCCAGCAGCCAAGGGCTAGCCAAAAACATTCAGTACTTC
TRBJ1-4	.	.	TRBV30	CAWKGSPNEKLFF	TGTGCCTGGAAGGGATCCCCTAATGAAAAACTGTTTTTT
TRBJ1-2	few	TRBD1	TRBV9	CASSPDRGNYGYTF	TGTGCCAGCAGCCCGGACAGGGGCAACTATGGCTACACCTTC
TRBJ2-7	.	.	TRBV7-8	CASSPSRGEQYF	TGTGCCAGCAGCCCGAGTCGGGGGGAGCAGTACTTC
TRBJ2-7	few	.	TRBV18	CASSPSLYEQYF	TGTGCCAGCTCACCCTCACTCTACGAGCAGTACTTC
TRBJ2-1	.	.	TRBV11-3	CASSPRYNEQFF	TGTGCCAGCAGCCCTCGCTACAATGAGCAGTTCTTC
TRBJ1-6	.	.	TRBV5-4	CASSLVGGLSSPLHF	TGTGCCAGCAGCTTGGTGGGGGGGCTTAGTTCACCCCTCCACTTT
TRBJ2-7	.	.	TRBV28	CASSTYYEQYF	TGTGCCAGCAGTACGTACTACGAGCAGTACTTC
TRBJ1-6	.	.	TRBV27	CASSLSGRAFSPLHF	TGTGCCAGCAGTTTATCAGGGAGAGCCTTCTCACCCCTCCACTTT
TRBJ1-4	.	.	TRBV10-1	CASSPGHPNEKLFF	TGCGCCAGCAGCCCGGGACACCCTAATGAAAAACTGTTTTTT
TRBJ2-5	.	.	TRBV20-1	CSASFPSHGTQYF	TGCAGTGCTAGTTTCCCTTCGCACGGGACCCAGTACTTC
TRBJ2-7	.	.	TRBV5-5	CASSLQGRVSYEQYF	TGTGCCAGCAGCCTACAGGGCAGAGTCTCCTACGAGCAGTACTTC
TRBJ2-3	.	TRBD2	TRBV5-5	CASSLNRGGDTQYF	TGTGCCAGCAGCTTGAATCGGGGGGGGGATACGCAGTATTTT
TRBJ1-1	.	.	TRBV18	CASSPPALPEAFF	TGTGCCAGCTCACCACCAGCATTACCTGAAGCTTTCTTT
TRBJ2-5	.	.	TRBV9	CASSVGLGHQYQETQYF	TGTGCCAGCAGCGTAGGTTTAGGACACCAGTACCAAGAGACCCAGTACTTC
TRBJ1-1	.	TRBD1	TRBV7-2	CASSLRPGGPNTEAFF	TGTGCCAGCAGCTTAAGGCCAGGGGGACCGAACACTGAAGCTTTCTTT
TRBJ2-1	.	.	TRBV14	CASSQGKRFSEQFF	TGTGCCAGCAGCCAAGGAAAGCGGTTCTCCGAGCAGTTCTTC
TRBJ2-3	once	.	TRBV25-1	CASNRGTDTQYF	TGTGCCAGCAACCGGGGGACAGATACGCAGTATTTT
TRBJ2-3	.	TRBD2	TRBV5-1	CASSPRASGVGDTQYF	TGCGCCAGCAGCCCCAGGGCTAGCGGGGTAGGGGATACGCAGTATTTT
TRBJ2-5	.	.	TRBV5-6	CASSLAETQYF	TGTGCCAGCAGCTTAGCAGAGACCCAGTACTTC
TRBJ2-1	.	.	TRBV7-9	CASSLTPYFTPYIEQFF	TGTGCCAGCAGCTTAACCCCATACTTTACGCCTTACATCGAGCAGTTCTTC
TRBJ2-1	once	TRBD2	TRBV11-3	CASSSRTSGKYNEQFF	TGTGCCAGCAGCTCCCGGACTAGCGGGAAGTACAATGAGCAGTTCTTC
TRBJ1-1	.	TRBD1	TRBV30	CAWSAFGTGNTEAFF	TGTGCCTGGAGTGCCTTCGGGACAGGGAACACTGAAGCTTTCTTT
TRBJ1-5	.	.	TRBV7-8	CASSLGGDQPQHF	TGTGCCAGCAGCTTAGGAGGGGATCAGCCCCAGCATTTT
TRBJ2-4	few	TRBD1	TRBV27	CASSMTGQGNIQYF	TGTGCCAGCAGTATGACGGGACAGGGAAACATTCAGTACTTC
TRBJ1-6	.	.	TRBV28	CASRRTGFNSPLHF	TGTGCCAGCAGAAGAACAGGGTTTAATTCACCCCTCCACTTT
TRBJ2-1	few	.	TRBV5-4	CASSLALRGPGDNEQFF	TGTGCCAGCAGCTTGGCCCTAAGGGGGCCGGGGGACAATGAGCAGTTCTTC
TRBJ2-1	few	TRBD1	TRBV10-3	CAISGQGQGEQFF	TGTGCCATCAGCGGACAGGGTCAGGGTGAGCAGTTCTTC
TRBJ2-7	.	.	TRBV6-5	CASRSSYEQYF	TGTGCCAGCAGGAGCTCCTACGAGCAGTACTTC
TRBJ2-5	.	TRBD2	TRBV3-1/TRBV3-2	CASSQGRTSGRRWETQYF	TGTGCCAGCAGCCAAGGCCGGACTAGCGGGAGGAGGTGGGAGACCCAGTACTTC
TRBJ2-7	.	.	TRBV7-3	CASSGGAGGSQYEQYF	TGTGCCAGCAGCGGGGGAGCGGGTGGCTCCCAGTACGAGCAGTACTTC
TRBJ2-5	.	TRBD1	TRBV9	CASSVGTAGEETQYF	TGTGCCAGCAGCGTGGGGACAGCTGGGGAGGAGACCCAGTACTTC
TRBJ1-4	.	.	TRBV4-2	CASSQGSRRATNEKLFF	TGTGCCAGCAGCCAAGGGTCGCGGCGGGCAACTAATGAAAAACTGTTTTTT
TRBJ2-1	.	TRBD2	TRBV19	CASSGLAGGQSSYNEQFF	TGTGCCAGCAGCGGACTAGCGGGAGGTCAAAGCTCCTACAATGAGCAGTTCTTC
TRBJ2-7	once	TRBD1	TRBV24-1	CATPPDRGLYEQYF	TGTGCCACCCCCCCGGACAGGGGGCTCTACGAGCAGTACTTC